Below, 32 T cell receptor beta chains from the same sample are listed, as sequenced in a study of blood T cell repertoires in COVID-19. The table came from immunoSEQ multiplex PCR; TCRdb's copy has only in-frame clones and leaves some out. The sample carries 40,000 to 65,000 clones, more than 70% recorded once. Sequencing was done on a sample of peripheral blood. These receptors came from a man between 65 and 85 years old with active COVID-19.

This clone appeared a few times. The chain uses TRBV10-3 and TRBJ1-1; D is possibly TRBD1 (6 bases). Germline loops: CDR1 ENHRY, CDR2 SYGVKD. The CDR3 consists of 14 residues. The V and J ends lost 9 bases and 2 bases respectively, with 16 bases between them. This CDR3 reads CAIARTDGNTEAFF. DNA for the CDR3: TGTGCCATAGCTCGGACAGACGGAAACACTGAAGCTTTCTTT.

The chain recombines TRBV12-3 or TRBV12-4 with TRBJ1-2; D is ambiguous. This CDR3 comprises 12 residues. Trimming removed 7 bases from V and 3 bases from J, with 9 bases in between. For the CDR3, the DNA is TGTGCCAGCACACAGAGGGACTATGGCTACACCTTC. It yields the protein CASTQRDYGYTF.

The rearrangement joins TRBV7-9 to TRBJ2-5; the D gene is possibly TRBD1 (6 bases). The germline V and J ends were trimmed by 1 base and 7 bases, with 13 bases remaining between them. CDR1 and CDR2 from the germline V gene are SEHNR and FQNEAQ (reference sequence). The CDR3 totals 14 residues. For the CDR3, the DNA is TGTGCCAGCAGCTTAGGGACAGCTTGGGGGACCCAGTACTTC. Protein sequence: CASSLGTAWGTQYF.

This chain links TRBV5-5 with TRBJ1-4, with a weak D call TRBD1 (6 bases). From germline, CDR1 is SGHKS and CDR2 YYEKEE (reference sequence). The CDR3 contains 14 residues. V gave up 5 bases and J gave up 5 bases, with 13 bases separating them. The CDR3 DNA follows: TGTGCCAGCAGGCTAGGGGGAGACAATGAAAAACTGTTTTTT. This translates into CASRLGGDNEKLFF.

The chain links TRBV6-2 or TRBV6-3 to TRBJ2-7, with no clear D. The CDR3 contains 15 residues. Trimming shortened V by 2 bases and J by 0 bases, and 11 bases separated the two germline ends. The V gene's germline CDR1 is MNHEY and CDR2 SVGEGT. The CDR3, as DNA: TGTGCCAGCAGTTACCGAAACAGCCCCTCCTACGAGCAGTACTTC. Translating gives CASSYRNSPSYEQYF.

About this clone itself: At one end, the junction sequence differs from germline, possibly due to a read error. The gene calls are TRBV15 and TRBJ1-1, with D uncertain. Germline V CDR1 and CDR2: LNHNV, YYDKDF (reference sequence). The CDR3 has 13 amino acids. The CDR3 region is CATSRERGTEAFF. CDR3 nucleotides: TGTGCCACCAGCCGAGAACGGGGAACCGAAGCTTTCTTT.

V and J are TRBV19 and TRBJ2-2, with TRBD1 matching 9 bases. J gave up 4 bases and V 3 bases, and 12 bases lay outside the gene matches. Germline values: CDR1 LNHDA, CDR2 SQIVND (reference sequence). The CDR3 length is 18 residues. CDR3 bases: TGTGCCAGTAGTATTTACGGGACAGGGTCCCTCTTCACCGGGGAGCTGTTTTTT. Translated: CASSIYGTGSLFTGELFF. Full variable domain (remainder filled in from reference TRBV19 and TRBJ2-2): DGGITQSPKYLFRKEGQNVTLSCEQNLNHDAMYWYRQDPGQGLRLIYYSQIVNDFQKGDIAEGYSVSREKKESFPLTVTSAQKNPTAFYLCASSIYGTGSLFTGELFFGEGSRLTVL.

This clone was counted once. The chain employs TRBV24-1 and TRBJ1-2; 7 bases align to TRBD1. The CDR3 consists of 13 residues. The germline gives CDR1 KGHDR, CDR2 SFDVKD. The junction had 6 bases not matched to a gene; V was cut back by 10 bases and J by 2 bases. CDR3 loop: CATSGTANYGYTF. The CDR3 bases are TGTGCCACATCCGGGACAGCGAACTATGGCTACACCTTC.

The genes are TRBV24-1 and TRBJ1-2, with 10 bases fitting TRBD1. J gave up 8 bases and V 4 bases, and 6 bases lay outside the gene matches. The V gene's germline CDR1 is KGHDR and CDR2 SFDVKD. This CDR3 spans 14 amino acids. The CDR3 nucleotides are TGTGCCACCAGTGAACCCGGGACAGGGGACGGCTACACCTTC. Its translation is CATSEPGTGDGYTF.

This sequence joins TRBV10-3 and TRBJ2-3, with unresolved D. This CDR3 region has 14 residues. Germline lookup yields CDR1 ENHRY and CDR2 SYGVKD. Trimming took 0 bases from V and 4 from J, leaving 8 bases between them. This chain's CDR3 is CAISESRRADTQYF. CDR3 nucleotides: TGTGCCATCAGTGAGTCTAGACGGGCAGATACGCAGTATTTT.

The CDR3 sequence: CASRLDRVFTEAFF. In DNA form, the CDR3 reads TGTGCCAGCAGGTTGGACAGGGTGTTCACTGAAGCTTTCTTT. This chain joins TRBV6-5 and TRBJ1-1; 8 nucleotides agree with TRBD1. Germline CDR1 is MNHEY and CDR2 is SVGAGI. The junction had 7 bases not matched to a gene; V was cut back by 6 bases and J by 4 bases. The CDR3 runs 14 residues.

This clone occurred once. J is TRBJ1-1 and V is TRBV6-5, with 9 bases that match TRBD1. Germline lookup yields CDR1 MNHEY and CDR2 SVGAGI. The V segment lost 6 bases and the J segment 9 bases; nucleotides outside the gene matches: 5. CDR3 length: 12 amino acids. CDR3 nucleotides: TGTGCCAGCAGCCAGGGACAGGGAAAAGCTTTCTTT. Protein product: CASSQGQGKAFF.

The gene calls are TRBV7-9 and TRBJ2-4; a possible D gene is TRBD1 (6 bases). Germline CDR1 and CDR2: SEHNR and FQNEAQ (reference sequence). The CDR3 is 17 residues long. The V end lost 4 bases, the J end lost 1 base, and 17 bases lay between the germline ends. The CDR3 DNA reads TGTGCCAGCAGCTCGACCACACAGGGAAGTGCCAAAAACATTCAGTACTTC. Protein: CASSSTTQGSAKNIQYF.

This clone was picked up a small number of times. The V and J genes are TRBV4-1 and TRBJ1-5; maybe TRBD1 (5 bases). CDR3 length: 14 amino acids. V lost 1 base to trimming and J lost 7 bases, with 11 bases between them. The germline V gene has CDR1 MGHRA and CDR2 YSYEKL. CDR3 in amino acids: CASSQAMWGQPQHF. CDR3 nucleotides: TGCGCCAGCAGCCAAGCTATGTGGGGCCAGCCCCAGCATTTT.

The gene calls are TRBV7-2 and TRBJ1-5, with unresolved D. The CDR3 consists of 13 residues. The V and J ends lost 1 base and 11 bases respectively, with 12 bases between them. The germline V gene encodes CDR1 SGHTA and CDR2 FQGNSA. The chain's CDR3 is CASSLGGPGAQHF. In DNA, the CDR3 is TGTGCCAGCAGCTTAGGAGGCCCCGGGGCCCAGCATTTT.

This clone was seen a handful of times. The chain is built from TRBV2 and TRBJ1-1, with D unresolved. Trimming shortened V by 7 bases and J by 5 bases, and 14 bases separated the two germline ends. The germline gives CDR1 SNHLY, CDR2 FYNNEI. This CDR3 has 13 amino acids. CDR3 nucleotides: TGTGCCAGCATTCAGGAACTGTATACTGAAGCTTTCTTT. Protein sequence: CASIQELYTEAFF.

The chain combines TRBV27 with TRBJ2-2; TRBD2 matches at 12 bases. This CDR3 has 14 amino acids. V dropped 8 bases and J dropped 6; count of bases not matched to a gene: 4. In germline, CDR1 is MNHEY, CDR2 SMNVEV (reference sequence). DNA of the CDR3: TGTGCCAGCTCTACTAGCGGGGGGCCCGGGGAGCTGTTTTTT. Translating it yields CASSTSGGPGELFF.

The rearrangement joins TRBV5-1 to TRBJ2-3; possible D gene TRBD1, 6 bases. This CDR3 spans 15 amino acids. From germline, CDR1 is SGHRS and CDR2 YFSETQ. Trimming stripped 5 bases from V and 1 base from J, with 14 bases between. The CDR3 sequence: CASSGAGDRTDTQYF. The CDR3 nucleotides are TGCGCCAGCAGTGGAGCAGGGGATCGCACAGATACGCAGTATTTT.

The chain links TRBV2 to TRBJ2-3, with TRBD1 as a possible D gene (5 bases). The V gene lost 7 bases and the J gene lost 5 bases, with 22 bases spanning the gap. This CDR3 is built from 16 residues. Germline loops: CDR1 SNHLY, CDR2 FYNNEI. CDR3 nucleotides: TGTGCCAGCAACGACGTGGCCAGGGTGGGAAAAGATACGCAGTATTTT. It codes for CASNDVARVGKDTQYF.

The chain carries TRBV29-1 and TRBJ1-1; 8 bases line up with TRBD1. The germline V gene encodes CDR1 SQVTM and CDR2 ANQGSEA. The CDR3 is made up of 12 amino acids. V lost 8 bases to trimming and J lost 6 bases; unmatched junction nucleotides: 8. The DNA for the CDR3 is TGCAGCTCCTCGGACAGGGACCCTGAAGCTTTCTTT. This encodes CSSSDRDPEAFF. The whole variable domain, filled in from reference TRBV29-1 and TRBJ1-1, reads SAVISQKPSRDICQRGTSLTIQCQVDSQVTMMFWYRQQPGQSLTLIATANQGSEATYESGFVIDKFPISRPNLTFSTLTVSNMSPEDSSIYLCSSSDRDPEAFFGQGTRLTVV.

The chain links TRBV11-2 to TRBJ2-7; a weak D match, TRBD1 (6 bases). Germline-derived CDR1 and CDR2 are SGHAT and FQNNGV. The CDR3 length is 15 residues. The V end lost 5 bases, the J end lost 1 base, and 15 bases lay between the germline ends. The CDR3 bases are TGTGCCAGCAGCCTCCCCAGTGGACAGTCCTACGAGCAGTACTTC. As protein: CASSLPSGQSYEQYF.

V is TRBV19 and J is TRBJ2-2, with a weak D call TRBD1 (5 bases). The CDR3 is made up of 15 amino acids. Trimming removed 2 bases at V and 4 bases at J, with 11 bases between. Germline CDR1 LNHDA, CDR2 SQIVND (reference sequence). The CDR3 protein is CASSISGAGTGELFF. CDR3 DNA: TGTGCCAGTAGTATATCTGGGGCCGGCACCGGGGAGCTGTTTTTT.

The chain is built from TRBV4-1 and TRBJ2-2, with D possibly matching TRBD2 (6 bases). Trimming shortened V by 2 bases and J by 12 bases, and 10 bases separated the two germline ends. The CDR3 contains 12 residues. In germline, CDR1 is MGHRA, CDR2 YSYEKL. CDR3 sequence reads: CASSQSGLKLFF. CDR3 nucleotide sequence: TGCGCCAGCAGCCAATCCGGACTAAAGCTGTTTTTT.

The chain couples TRBV29-1 to TRBJ2-7, with 11 nucleotides matching TRBD2. The CDR3 is 15 residues long. The V segment lost 3 bases and the J segment 2 bases; nucleotides outside the gene matches: 6. Germline V gene sequence: CDR1 SQVTM, CDR2 ANQGSEA. The CDR3 reads CSVETLAGGAYEQYF. Written as DNA, the CDR3 is TGCAGCGTTGAGACCCTAGCGGGGGGCGCCTACGAGCAGTACTTC.

This chain links TRBV5-1 with TRBJ2-1; D might be TRBD2 (6 bases). The CDR3 extends over 13 amino acids. The germline CDR1 and CDR2 sequences are SGHRS and YFSETQ. Trimming left V 0 bases short and J 10 bases short, with 11 bases between. The CDR3 DNA follows: TGCGCCAGCAGCTTGGCGGGGGTAAGGGAGCAGTTCTTC. It specifies CASSLAGVREQFF.

The chain joins TRBV30 to TRBJ2-6; unclear D gene. Trimming removed 0 bases from V and 1 base from J, with 13 bases in between. Germline V lookup: CDR1 GTSNPN, CDR2 SVGIG (reference sequence). CDR3 length: 17 residues. The CDR3 here is CAWSVTAIASGANVLTF. The CDR3 bases are TGTGCCTGGAGTGTAACAGCAATCGCATCTGGGGCCAACGTCCTGACTTTC.

The V and J genes are TRBV4-3 and TRBJ1-2; D remains unclear. The V end was cut by 1 base, the J end by 7 bases, with 10 bases between. CDR3 length: 13 residues. CDR1 is LGHNA and CDR2 is YSLEER in the germline V gene. The CDR3 protein is CASSQVRSAGYTF. The CDR3 region has the DNA TGCGCCAGCAGCCAAGTCCGGAGTGCTGGCTACACCTTC.

V usage is TRBV5-1 and J usage is TRBJ2-7; perhaps TRBD1 as D (6 bases). This CDR3 has 14 amino acids. The germline V gene has CDR1 SGHRS and CDR2 YFSETQ. Trimming left V 4 bases short and J 2 bases short, with 13 bases between. The CDR3 DNA reads TGCGCCAGCAGCCTCCGGGACAACCCCTACGAGCAGTACTTC. As protein: CASSLRDNPYEQYF.

This clone was seen a handful of times. The genes are TRBV6-2 or TRBV6-3 and TRBJ1-5; possible D gene TRBD1, 6 bases. V was trimmed by 5 bases and J by 1 base, leaving 9 bases between them. The germline V gene encodes CDR1 MNHEY and CDR2 SVGEGT. The CDR3 spans 14 residues. CDR3 residues: CASSPTGSNQPQHF. CDR3 sequence (DNA): TGTGCCAGCAGTCCCACAGGGAGCAATCAGCCCCAGCATTTT.

The rearrangement joins TRBV4-3 to TRBJ2-5, with TRBD1 matching over 11 bases. Trimming removed 0 bases from V and 3 bases from J; junction bases left unmatched: 6. Germline V gives CDR1 LGHNA, CDR2 YSLEER. CDR3 length: 17 amino acids. The CDR3 here is CASSQDRTGGSEETQYF. The DNA for the CDR3 is TGCGCCAGCAGCCAAGATAGGACAGGGGGCTCAGAAGAGACCCAGTACTTC.

The rearrangement uses TRBV12-5 and TRBJ2-3; 11 positions match TRBD2. The CDR3 is 18 amino acids. The V segment lost 4 bases and the J segment 2 bases; nucleotides outside the gene matches: 11. Germline V gene lookup returns CDR1 LGHNT and CDR2 FRNRAP. The CDR3 DNA sequence: TGTGCTAGTGGTTCCCTTCTTGGACTAGCGGGTCCCACAGATACGCAGTATTTT. Its protein product is CASGSLLGLAGPTDTQYF.

Written as DNA, the CDR3 is TGTGCCAGCAGCTTACGGGCGGGGGAGGCAGATACGCAGTATTTT. Translated: CASSLRAGEADTQYF. The genes are TRBV11-3 and TRBJ2-3; 7 bases align to TRBD2. V shed 2 bases, J shed 4 bases, and the junction held 6 bases outside the gene matches. Germline CDR1 SGHNT, CDR2 YENEEA. This CDR3 has 15 amino acids.